The rows below give T cell receptor beta chains drawn from one sample of a study of T-cell reconstitution after alpha-beta-depleted transplantation in children. TCRdb recomputed calls from the PCR reads with MiXCR, one row per CDR3 protein. The table lists 300,000 to 350,000 distinct CDR3 sequences, around 15% of them singletons. The specimen was PBMCs, mostly from graft donor cells, collected 360 days after TCRalphabeta/CD19-depleted stem cell transplant. Every receptor here comes from a male patient between 2 and 10 years old who had a stem cell transplant for acute lymphoblastic leukemia, so the T cells may come from the graft donor. The CDR3 runs from the conserved cysteine through the conserved F or W. The order of the fields is V gene, clone size, D gene, CDR3 length, J gene, CDR3 protein, CDR3 DNA. The D gene is left open where the match is weak. For some rows the clone size is stated as once, few or many, or as a class when expanded; others skip it.

TRBV28	NA	TRBD2	17	TRBJ2-1	CASSSSSGSRGYYEQFF	TGTGCCAGCAGTTCATCAAGCGGGAGTCGGGGTTACTATGAGCAGTTCTTC
TRBV6-1	NA	TRBD1	14	TRBJ2-1	CASSLDRGVNEQFF	TGTGCCAGCAGTCTGGACAGGGGGGTCAATGAGCAGTTCTTC
TRBV4-2	NA	NA	16	TRBJ2-2	CASSPTRSANTGELFF	TGTGCCAGCAGCCCGACACGCTCAGCGAACACCGGGGAGCTGTTTTTT
TRBV4-3	NA	TRBD2	16	TRBJ2-1	CASSQEPSGVYNEQFF	TGCGCCAGCAGCCAAGAACCTAGCGGAGTCTACAATGAGCAGTTCTTC
TRBV29-1	few	TRBD2	15	TRBJ2-1	CSVEGGTSGRGEQFF	TGCAGCGTTGAAGGGGGGACTAGCGGGAGGGGTGAGCAGTTCTTC
TRBV4-3	few	NA	15	TRBJ2-2	CASSQDWTWGGELFF	TGCGCCAGCAGCCAAGATTGGACGTGGGGTGGGGAGCTGTTTTTT
TRBV7-9	NA	NA	14	TRBJ2-5	CASSLLRDQETQYF	TGTGCCAGCAGCTTATTGCGGGATCAAGAGACCCAGTACTTC
TRBV4-1	few	NA	15	TRBJ2-3	CASSQRPGSTDTQYF	TGCGCCAGCAGCCAAAGACCAGGCAGCACAGATACGCAGTATTTT
TRBV4-1	few	NA	11	TRBJ1-1	CASSQSTEAFF	TGCGCCAGCAGCCAATCTACTGAAGCTTTCTTT
TRBV10-3	few	NA	14	TRBJ2-7	CAISEEGQAYEQYF	TGTGCCATCAGTGAGGAGGGGCAAGCCTACGAGCAGTACTTC
TRBV4-3	many	NA	17	TRBJ2-3	CASSQVIGQRYTDTQYF	TGCGCCAGCAGCCAAGTTATAGGGCAAAGATACACAGATACGCAGTATTTT